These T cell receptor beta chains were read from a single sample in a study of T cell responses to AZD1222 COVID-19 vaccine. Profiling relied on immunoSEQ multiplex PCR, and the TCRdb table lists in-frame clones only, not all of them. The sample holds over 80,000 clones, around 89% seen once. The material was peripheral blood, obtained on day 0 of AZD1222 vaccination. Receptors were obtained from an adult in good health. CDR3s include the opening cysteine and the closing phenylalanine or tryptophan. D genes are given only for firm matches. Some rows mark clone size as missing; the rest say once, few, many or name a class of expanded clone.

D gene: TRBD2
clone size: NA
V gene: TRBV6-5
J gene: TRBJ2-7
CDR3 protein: CASSYSLGGNSYEQYF
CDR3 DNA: TGTGCCAGCAGTTACTCGTTGGGAGGGAACTCCTACGAGCAGTACTTC

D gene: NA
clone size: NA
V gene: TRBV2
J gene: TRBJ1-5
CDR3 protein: CASSALAGRGRVYSNQPQHF
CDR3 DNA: TGTGCCAGCAGTGCCCTAGCGGGTAGGGGGAGGGTATATAGCAATCAGCCCCAGCATTTT

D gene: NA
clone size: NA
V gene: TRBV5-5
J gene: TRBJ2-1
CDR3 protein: CASSFSAGFPNEQFF
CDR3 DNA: TGTGCCAGCAGCTTCTCTGCGGGATTTCCCAATGAGCAGTTCTTC

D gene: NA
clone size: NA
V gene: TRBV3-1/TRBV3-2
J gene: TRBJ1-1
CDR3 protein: CASSQGGTAEAFF
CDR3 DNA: TGTGCCAGCAGCCAAGGGGGAACGGCTGAAGCTTTCTTT

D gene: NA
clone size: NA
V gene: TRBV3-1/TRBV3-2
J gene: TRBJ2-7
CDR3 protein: CASSQEPSYVGGSYYEQYF
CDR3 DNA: TGTGCCAGCAGCCAAGAACCCTCCTACGTGGGCGGGTCCTACTACGAGCAGTACTTC

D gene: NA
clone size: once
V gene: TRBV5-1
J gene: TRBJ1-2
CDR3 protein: CASSFNGDLGYTF
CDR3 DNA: TGCGCCAGCAGCTTTAACGGGGATCTTGGCTACACCTTC

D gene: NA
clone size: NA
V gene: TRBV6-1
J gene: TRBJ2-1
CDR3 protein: CASSEWAGVENEQFF
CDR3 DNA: TGTGCCAGCAGTGAATGGGCAGGGGTGGAAAATGAGCAGTTCTTC

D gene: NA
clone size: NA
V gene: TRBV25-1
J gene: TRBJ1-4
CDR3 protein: CASSESANEKLFF
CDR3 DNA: TGTGCCAGCAGTGAATCGGCTAATGAAAAACTGTTTTTT

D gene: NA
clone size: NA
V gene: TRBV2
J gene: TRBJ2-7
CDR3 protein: CASRNRLEHEQYF
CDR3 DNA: TGTGCCAGCAGGAACAGGCTGGAGCACGAGCAGTACTTC

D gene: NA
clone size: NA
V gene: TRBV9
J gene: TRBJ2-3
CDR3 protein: CASSVGFGLGGTDTQYF
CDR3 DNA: TGTGCCAGCAGCGTAGGATTTGGGCTGGGGGGCACAGATACGCAGTATTTT

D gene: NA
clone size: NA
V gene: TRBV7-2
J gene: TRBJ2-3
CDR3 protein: CASSFPPVGLVSTDTQYF
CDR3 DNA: TGTGCCAGCAGCTTTCCTCCCGTGGGACTGGTGAGCACAGATACGCAGTATTTT

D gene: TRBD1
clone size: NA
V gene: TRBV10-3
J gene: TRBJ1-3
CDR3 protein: CAIRETGGTSGNTIYF
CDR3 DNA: TGTGCCATCAGAGAGACAGGGGGAACCTCTGGAAACACCATATATTTT

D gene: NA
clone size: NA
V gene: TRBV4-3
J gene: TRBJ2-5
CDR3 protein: CASSQSTGGFFVGARETQYF
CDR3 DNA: TGCGCCAGCAGCCAATCCACTGGGGGGTTTTTTGTGGGAGCCCGAGAGACCCAGTACTTC

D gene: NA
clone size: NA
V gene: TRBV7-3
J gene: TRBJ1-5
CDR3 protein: CASSFGSNQPQHF
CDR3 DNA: TGTGCCAGCAGCTTTGGGAGTAATCAGCCCCAGCATTTT

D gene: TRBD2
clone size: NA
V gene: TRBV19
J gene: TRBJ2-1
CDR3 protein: CASSPLTLTSGRRSYNEQFF
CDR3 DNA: TGTGCCAGTAGCCCTTTGACTCTGACTAGCGGGAGACGGTCCTACAATGAGCAGTTCTTC

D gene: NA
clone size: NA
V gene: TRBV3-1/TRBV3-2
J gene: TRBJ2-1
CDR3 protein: CASSQDLGTYNEQFF
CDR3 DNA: TGTGCCAGCAGCCAAGATCTGGGCACATACAATGAGCAGTTCTTC

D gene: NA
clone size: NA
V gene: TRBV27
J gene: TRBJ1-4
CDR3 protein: CASTSWGGATNEKLFF
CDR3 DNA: TGTGCCAGCACCTCATGGGGGGGTGCAACTAATGAAAAACTGTTTTTT

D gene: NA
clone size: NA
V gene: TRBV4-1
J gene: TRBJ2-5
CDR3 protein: CASSQDPDLETQYF
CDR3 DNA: TGCGCCAGCAGCCAGGATCCAGACCTGGAGACCCAGTACTTC

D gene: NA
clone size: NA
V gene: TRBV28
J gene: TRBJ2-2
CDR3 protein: CASSPGISGELFF
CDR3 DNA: TGTGCCAGCAGTCCGGGGATCTCCGGGGAGCTGTTTTTT

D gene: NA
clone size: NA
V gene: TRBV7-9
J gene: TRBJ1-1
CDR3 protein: CASSLGLVNTEAFF
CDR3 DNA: TGTGCCAGCAGCTTAGGATTGGTGAACACTGAAGCTTTCTTT

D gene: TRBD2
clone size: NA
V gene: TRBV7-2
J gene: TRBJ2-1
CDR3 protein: CASSSGTSGGEQFF
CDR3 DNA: TGTGCCAGCAGCTCCGGGACTAGTGGGGGTGAGCAGTTCTTC

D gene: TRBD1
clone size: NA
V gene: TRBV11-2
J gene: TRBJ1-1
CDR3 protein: CASKKTGGPTEAFF
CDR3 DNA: TGTGCCAGCAAGAAAACAGGGGGACCCACTGAAGCTTTCTTT

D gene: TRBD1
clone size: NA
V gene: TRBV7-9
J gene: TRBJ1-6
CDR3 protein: CASSSDREGYNSPLHF
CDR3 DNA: TGTGCCAGCAGCTCTGACAGGGAGGGTTATAATTCACCCCTCCACTTT

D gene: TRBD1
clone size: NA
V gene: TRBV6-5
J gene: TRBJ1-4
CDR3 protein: CASKDRAGEKLFF
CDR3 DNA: TGTGCCAGCAAAGACAGGGCGGGTGAAAAACTGTTTTTT

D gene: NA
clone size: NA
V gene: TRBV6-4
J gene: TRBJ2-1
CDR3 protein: CASSDSGRVINEQFF
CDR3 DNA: TGTGCCAGCAGTGACTCGGGGCGGGTCATCAATGAGCAGTTCTTC

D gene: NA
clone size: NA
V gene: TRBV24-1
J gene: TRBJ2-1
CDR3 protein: CATSNYGQSYNEQFF
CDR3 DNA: TGTGCCACCAGTAATTATGGACAAAGCTACAATGAGCAGTTCTTC

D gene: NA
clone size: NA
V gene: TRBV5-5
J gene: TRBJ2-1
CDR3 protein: CASSLGGLIGEQFF
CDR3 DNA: TGTGCCAGCAGCTTGGGGGGGTTGATTGGAGAGCAGTTCTTC

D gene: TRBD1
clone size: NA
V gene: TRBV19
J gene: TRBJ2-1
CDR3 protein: CASSIDLYRDRGSNEQFF
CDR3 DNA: TGTGCCAGTAGTATAGACCTTTACCGGGACAGGGGGTCCAATGAGCAGTTCTTC

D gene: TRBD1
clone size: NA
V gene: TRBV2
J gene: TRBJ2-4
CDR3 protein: CASGTDTKNIQYF
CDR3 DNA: TGTGCCAGCGGGACAGACACCAAAAACATTCAGTACTTC

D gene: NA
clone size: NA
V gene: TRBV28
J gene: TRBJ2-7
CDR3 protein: CASSSTVYVDEQYF
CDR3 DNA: TGTGCCAGCAGTTCCACAGTTTACGTCGACGAGCAGTACTTC

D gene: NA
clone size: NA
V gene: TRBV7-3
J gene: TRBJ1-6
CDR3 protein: CASSLYGPAGAPNSPLHF
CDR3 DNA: TGTGCCAGCAGCCTCTATGGGCCGGCGGGGGCGCCTAATTCACCCCTCCACTTT

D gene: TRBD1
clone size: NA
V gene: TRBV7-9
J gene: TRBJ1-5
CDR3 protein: CASSQSYRGRGQPQHF
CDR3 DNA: TGTGCCAGCAGCCAGAGCTACAGGGGTAGAGGTCAGCCCCAGCATTTT

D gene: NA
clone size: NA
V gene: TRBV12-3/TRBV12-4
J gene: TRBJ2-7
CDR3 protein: CASSPHNDEQYF
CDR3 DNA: TGTGCCAGCAGTCCCCACAACGACGAGCAGTACTTC

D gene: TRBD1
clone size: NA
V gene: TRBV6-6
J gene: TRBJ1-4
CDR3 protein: CASSSQQGADEKLFF
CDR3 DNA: TGTGCCAGCAGTTCTCAACAGGGGGCGGATGAAAAACTGTTTTTT

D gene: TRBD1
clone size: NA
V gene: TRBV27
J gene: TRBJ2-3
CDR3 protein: CASRPEGAKADTQYF
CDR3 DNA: TGTGCCAGCAGGCCAGAGGGGGCAAAGGCAGATACGCAGTATTTT

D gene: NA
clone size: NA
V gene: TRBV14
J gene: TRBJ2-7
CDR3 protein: CASSLNRAGYEQYF
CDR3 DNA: TGTGCCAGCAGCCTCAACAGGGCGGGATACGAGCAGTACTTC

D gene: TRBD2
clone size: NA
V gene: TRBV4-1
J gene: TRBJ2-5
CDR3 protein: CASKPLFGRLQETQYF
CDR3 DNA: TGCGCCAGCAAGCCCCTGTTCGGGAGGCTCCAAGAGACCCAGTACTTC

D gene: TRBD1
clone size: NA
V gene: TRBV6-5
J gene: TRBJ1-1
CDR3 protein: CASSEGAAEAFF
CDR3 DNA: TGTGCCAGCAGCGAGGGGGCGGCTGAAGCTTTCTTT

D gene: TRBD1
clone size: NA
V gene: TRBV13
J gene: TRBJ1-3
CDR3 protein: CASSSPVGQGVPGNTIYF
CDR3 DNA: TGTGCCAGCAGCTCCCCGGTGGGACAGGGGGTCCCTGGAAACACCATATATTTT

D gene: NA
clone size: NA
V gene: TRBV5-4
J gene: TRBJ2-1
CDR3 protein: CASSRTTGDEQFF
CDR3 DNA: TGTGCCAGCAGCCGGACTACAGGGGATGAGCAGTTCTTC

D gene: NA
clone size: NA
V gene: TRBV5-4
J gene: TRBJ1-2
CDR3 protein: CATYATSRLPEGGYTF
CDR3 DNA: TGTGCCACCTACGCTACCTCAAGACTCCCCGAGGGGGGCTACACCTTC

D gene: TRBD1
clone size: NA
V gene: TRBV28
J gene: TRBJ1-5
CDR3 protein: CASSLHDRGHQPQHF
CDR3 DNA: TGTGCCAGCAGTTTACACGACAGGGGCCATCAGCCCCAGCATTTT

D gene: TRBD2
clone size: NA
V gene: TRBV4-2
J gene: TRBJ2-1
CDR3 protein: CASSRLPGTSGPEISYNEQFF
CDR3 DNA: TGTGCCAGCAGCCGTCTGCCCGGGACTAGCGGACCTGAAATCTCCTACAATGAGCAGTTCTTC

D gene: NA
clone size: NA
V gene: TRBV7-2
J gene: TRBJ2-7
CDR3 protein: CASSLGANTYEQYF
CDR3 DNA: TGTGCCAGCAGCTTAGGAGCGAATACCTACGAGCAGTACTTC

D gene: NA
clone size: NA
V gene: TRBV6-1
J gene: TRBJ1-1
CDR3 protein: CASSEFDNTEAFF
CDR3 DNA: TGTGCCAGCAGTGAATTTGATAACACTGAAGCTTTCTTT

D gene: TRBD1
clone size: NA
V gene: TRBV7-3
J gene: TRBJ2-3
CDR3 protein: CASSRGQGTSDTQYF
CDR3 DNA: TGTGCCAGCAGCCGCGGACAGGGCACGTCAGATACGCAGTATTTT

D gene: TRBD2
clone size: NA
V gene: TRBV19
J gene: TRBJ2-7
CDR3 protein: CASRGDGYSYEQYF
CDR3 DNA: TGTGCCAGTCGGGGGGACGGCTACTCCTACGAGCAGTACTTC

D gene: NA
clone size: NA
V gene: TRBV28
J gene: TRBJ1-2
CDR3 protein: CASSPGEAGYGYTF
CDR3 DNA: TGTGCCAGCAGTCCCGGGGAGGCCGGCTATGGCTACACCTTC

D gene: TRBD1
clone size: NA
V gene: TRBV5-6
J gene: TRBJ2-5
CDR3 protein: CASRFGTGGQETQYF
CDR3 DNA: TGTGCCAGCAGGTTCGGGACAGGGGGCCAAGAGACCCAGTACTTC

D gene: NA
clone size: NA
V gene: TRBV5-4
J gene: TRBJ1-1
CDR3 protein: CASSAQGLAEAFF
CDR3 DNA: TGTGCCAGCAGTGCGCAAGGATTGGCTGAAGCTTTCTTT

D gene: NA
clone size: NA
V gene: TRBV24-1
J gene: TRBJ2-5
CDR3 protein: CATSDFGETQYF
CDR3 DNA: TGTGCCACCAGTGATTTTGGGGAGACCCAGTACTTC

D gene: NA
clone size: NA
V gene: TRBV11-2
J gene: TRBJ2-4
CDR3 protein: CASSSQGHVKNIQYF
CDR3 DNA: TGTGCCAGCAGCTCTCAGGGGCACGTCAAAAACATTCAGTACTTC

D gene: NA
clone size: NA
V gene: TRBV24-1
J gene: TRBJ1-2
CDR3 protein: CATQDPTNYGYTF
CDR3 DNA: TGTGCCACTCAGGACCCGACTAACTATGGCTACACCTTC

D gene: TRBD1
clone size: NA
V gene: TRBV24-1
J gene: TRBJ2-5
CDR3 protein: CATSDDRELGTQYF
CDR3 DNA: TGTGCCACCAGTGACGACAGGGAGTTAGGGACCCAGTACTTC

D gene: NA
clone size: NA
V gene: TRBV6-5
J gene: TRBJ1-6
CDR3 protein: CASTGSSSYNSPLHF
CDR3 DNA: TGTGCCAGTACGGGATCGAGCTCCTATAATTCACCCCTCCACTTT

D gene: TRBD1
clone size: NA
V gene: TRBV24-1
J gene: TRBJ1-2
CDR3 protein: CATSDSTGAHGYTF
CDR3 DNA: TGTGCCACCAGTGATTCGACAGGGGCCCATGGCTACACCTTC